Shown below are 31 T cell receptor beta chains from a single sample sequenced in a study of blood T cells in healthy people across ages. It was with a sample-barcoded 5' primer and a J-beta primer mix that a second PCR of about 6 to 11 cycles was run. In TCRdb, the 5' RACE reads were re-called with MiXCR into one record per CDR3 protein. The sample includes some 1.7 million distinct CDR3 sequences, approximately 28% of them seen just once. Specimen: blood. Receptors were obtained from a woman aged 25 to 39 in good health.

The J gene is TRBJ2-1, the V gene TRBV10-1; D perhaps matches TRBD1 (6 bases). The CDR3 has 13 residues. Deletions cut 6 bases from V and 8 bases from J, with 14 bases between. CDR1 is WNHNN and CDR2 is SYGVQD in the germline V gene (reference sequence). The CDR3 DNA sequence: TGCGCCAGCAGCTACAGGGAGTGGGATGAGCAGTTCTTC. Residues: CASSYREWDEQFF.

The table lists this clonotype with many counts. The CDR3 is CASSQGQSFYGYTF. In DNA form, the CDR3 reads TGCGCCAGCAGCCAAGGACAGAGCTTCTATGGCTACACCTTC. This rearrangement joins TRBV5-1 to TRBJ1-2; maybe TRBD1 (6 bases). The germline V gene has CDR1 SGHRS and CDR2 YFSETQ. V lost 4 bases, J lost 4 bases, and 14 bases lay in between. The CDR3 has 14 amino acids.

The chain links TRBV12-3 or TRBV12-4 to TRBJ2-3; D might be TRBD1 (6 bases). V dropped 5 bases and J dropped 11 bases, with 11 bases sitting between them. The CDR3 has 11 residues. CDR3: CASSGTLRQYF. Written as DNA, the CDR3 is TGTGCCAGCAGTGGGACATTAAGGCAGTATTTT.

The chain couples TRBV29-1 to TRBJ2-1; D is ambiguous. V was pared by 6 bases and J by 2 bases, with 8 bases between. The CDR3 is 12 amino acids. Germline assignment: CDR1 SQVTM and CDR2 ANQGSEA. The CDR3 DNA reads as TGCAGCGTAGTGGGTACCTACAATGAGCAGTTCTTC. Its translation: CSVVGTYNEQFF.

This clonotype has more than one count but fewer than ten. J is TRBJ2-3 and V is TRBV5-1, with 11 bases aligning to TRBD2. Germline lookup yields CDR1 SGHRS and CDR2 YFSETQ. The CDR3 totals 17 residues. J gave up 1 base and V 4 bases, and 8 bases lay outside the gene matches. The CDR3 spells CASSLPPTSGGTDTQYF. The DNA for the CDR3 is TGCGCCAGCAGCCTACCCCCGACTAGCGGGGGCACAGATACGCAGTATTTT.

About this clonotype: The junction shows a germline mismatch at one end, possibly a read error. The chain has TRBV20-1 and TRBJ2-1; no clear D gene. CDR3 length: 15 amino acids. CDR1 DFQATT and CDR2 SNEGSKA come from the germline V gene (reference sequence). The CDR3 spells CCARDQSRSYNEQFF. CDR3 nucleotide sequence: TGCTGTGCTAGAGATCAAAGCAGGTCCTACAATGAGCAGTTCTTC.

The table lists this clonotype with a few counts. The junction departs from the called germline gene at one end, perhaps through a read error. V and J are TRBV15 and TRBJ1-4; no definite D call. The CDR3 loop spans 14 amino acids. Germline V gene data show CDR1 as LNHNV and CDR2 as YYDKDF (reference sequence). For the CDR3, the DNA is TGTGCCACCAACAGAGAGGGAGGAAACGAAAAACTGTTTTTT. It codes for CATNREGGNEKLFF.

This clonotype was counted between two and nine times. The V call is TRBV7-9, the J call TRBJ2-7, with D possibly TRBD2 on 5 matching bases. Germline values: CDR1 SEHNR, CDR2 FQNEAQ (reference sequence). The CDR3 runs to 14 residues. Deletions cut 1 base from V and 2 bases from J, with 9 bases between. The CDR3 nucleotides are TGTGCCAGCAGCTTAGGACTATCCCCCTACGAGCAGTACTTC. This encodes CASSLGLSPYEQYF.

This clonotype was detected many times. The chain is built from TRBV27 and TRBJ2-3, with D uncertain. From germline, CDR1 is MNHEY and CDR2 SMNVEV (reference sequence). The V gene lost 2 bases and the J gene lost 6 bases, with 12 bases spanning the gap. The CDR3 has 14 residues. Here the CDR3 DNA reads TGTGCCAGCAGTTTAAGAGTCAAAGGGGATACGCAGTATTTT. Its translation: CASSLRVKGDTQYF.

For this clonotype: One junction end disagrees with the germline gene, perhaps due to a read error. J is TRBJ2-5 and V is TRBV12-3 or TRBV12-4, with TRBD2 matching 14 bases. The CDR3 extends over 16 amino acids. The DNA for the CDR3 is TGTGTCAGCGGTCAACCGGGACTAGCGGGAGAAGAGACCCAGTACTTC. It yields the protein CVSGQPGLAGEETQYF.

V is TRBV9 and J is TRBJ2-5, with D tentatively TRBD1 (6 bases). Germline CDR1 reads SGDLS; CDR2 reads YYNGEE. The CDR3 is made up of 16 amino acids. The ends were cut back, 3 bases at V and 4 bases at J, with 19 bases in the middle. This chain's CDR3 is CASSAEGDINGETQYF. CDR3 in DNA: TGTGCCAGCAGCGCAGAAGGGGACATAAATGGAGAGACCCAGTACTTC. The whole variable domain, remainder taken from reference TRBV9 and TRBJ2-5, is DSGVTQTPKHLITATGQRVTLRCSPRSGDLSVYWYQQSLDQGLQFLIQYYNGEERAKGNILERFSAQQFPDLHSELNLSSLELGDSALYFCASSAEGDINGETQYFGPGTRLLVL.

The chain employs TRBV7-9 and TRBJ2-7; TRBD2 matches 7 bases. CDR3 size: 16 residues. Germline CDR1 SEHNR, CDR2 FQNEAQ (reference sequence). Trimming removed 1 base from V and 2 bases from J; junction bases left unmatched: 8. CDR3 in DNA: TGTGCCAGCAGCTTAGGAGGCGGGAGAACCACCTACGAGCAGTACTTC. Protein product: CASSLGGGRTTYEQYF.

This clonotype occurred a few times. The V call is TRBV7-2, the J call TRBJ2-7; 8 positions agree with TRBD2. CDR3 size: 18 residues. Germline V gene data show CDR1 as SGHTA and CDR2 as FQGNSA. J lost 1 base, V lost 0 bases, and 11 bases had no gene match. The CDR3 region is CASSLAPGGGGSSYEQYF. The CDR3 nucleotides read TGTGCCAGCAGCTTAGCGCCGGGGGGGGGAGGATCGTCCTACGAGCAGTACTTC.

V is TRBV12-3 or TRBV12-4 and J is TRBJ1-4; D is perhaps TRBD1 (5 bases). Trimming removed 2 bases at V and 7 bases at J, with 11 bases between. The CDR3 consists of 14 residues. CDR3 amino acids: CASSLQGYSEKLFF. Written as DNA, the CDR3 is TGTGCCAGCAGTTTACAGGGCTATAGTGAAAAACTGTTTTTT.

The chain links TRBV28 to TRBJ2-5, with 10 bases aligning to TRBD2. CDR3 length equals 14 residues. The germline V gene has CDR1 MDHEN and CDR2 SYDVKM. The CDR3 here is CTGGKRGGAETQYF. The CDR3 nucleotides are TGTACCGGTGGCAAGCGGGGGGGCGCGGAGACCCAGTACTTC.

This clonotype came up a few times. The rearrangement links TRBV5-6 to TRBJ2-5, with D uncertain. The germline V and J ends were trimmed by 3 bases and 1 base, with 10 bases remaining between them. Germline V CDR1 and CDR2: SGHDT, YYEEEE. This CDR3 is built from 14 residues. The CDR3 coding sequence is TGTGCCAGCAGCTCCAATTTAGGCCAAGAGACCCAGTACTTC. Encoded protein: CASSSNLGQETQYF.

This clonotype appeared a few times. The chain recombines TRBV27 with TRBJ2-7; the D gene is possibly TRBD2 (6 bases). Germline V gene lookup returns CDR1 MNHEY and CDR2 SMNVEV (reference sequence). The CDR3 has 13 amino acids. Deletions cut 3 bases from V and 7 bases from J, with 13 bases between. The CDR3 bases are TGTGCCAGCAGTTTTGCCCCCCGGGGGGAGCAGTACTTC. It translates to CASSFAPRGEQYF.

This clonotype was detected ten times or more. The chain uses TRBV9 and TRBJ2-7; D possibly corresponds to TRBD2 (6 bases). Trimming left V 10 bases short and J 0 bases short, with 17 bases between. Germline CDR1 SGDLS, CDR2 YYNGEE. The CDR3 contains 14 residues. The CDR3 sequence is CASAPGTRSYEQYF. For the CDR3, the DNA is TGTGCCTCCGCCCCCGGGACTCGCTCCTACGAGCAGTACTTC.

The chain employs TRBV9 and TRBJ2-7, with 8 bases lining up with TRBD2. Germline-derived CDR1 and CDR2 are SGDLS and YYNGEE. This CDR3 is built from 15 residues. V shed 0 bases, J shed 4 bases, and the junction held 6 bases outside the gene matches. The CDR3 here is CASSVDLAGGYEQYF. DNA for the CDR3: TGTGCCAGCAGCGTAGACCTCGCGGGGGGATACGAGCAGTACTTC.

CDR3 loop: CASSFFGQGGYF. The CDR3 DNA reads as TGTGCCAGCAGTTTCTTTGGGCAGGGAGGGTACTTC. The chain links TRBV12-3 or TRBV12-4 to TRBJ2-5; D may be TRBD2 (6 bases). There are 12 residues in the CDR3. Trimming removed 3 bases from V and 13 bases from J, with 15 bases in between.

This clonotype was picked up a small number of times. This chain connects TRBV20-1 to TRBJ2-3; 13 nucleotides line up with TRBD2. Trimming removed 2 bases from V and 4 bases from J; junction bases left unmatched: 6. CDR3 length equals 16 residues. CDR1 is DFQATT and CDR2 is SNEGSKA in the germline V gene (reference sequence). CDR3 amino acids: CSARHSGLAGADTQYF. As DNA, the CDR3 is TGCAGTGCTAGACATTCCGGACTAGCGGGGGCAGATACGCAGTATTTT.

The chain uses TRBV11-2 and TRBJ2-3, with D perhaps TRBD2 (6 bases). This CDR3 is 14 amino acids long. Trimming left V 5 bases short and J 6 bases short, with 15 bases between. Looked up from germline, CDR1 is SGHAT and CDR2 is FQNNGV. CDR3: CASSRLVRSDTQYF. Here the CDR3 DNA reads TGTGCCAGCAGCAGACTAGTGAGGTCGGATACGCAGTATTTT. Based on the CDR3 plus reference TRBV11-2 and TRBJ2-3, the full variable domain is EAGVAQSPRYKIIEKRQSVAFWCNPISGHATLYWYQQILGQGPKLLIQFQNNGVVDDSQLPKDRFSAERLKGVDSTLKIQPAKLEDSAVYLCASSRLVRSDTQYFGPGTRLTVL.

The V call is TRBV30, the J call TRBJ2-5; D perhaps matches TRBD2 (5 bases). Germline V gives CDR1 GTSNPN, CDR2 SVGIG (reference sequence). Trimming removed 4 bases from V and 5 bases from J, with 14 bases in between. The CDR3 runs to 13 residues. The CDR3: CAWNTGLGETQYF. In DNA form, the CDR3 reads TGTGCCTGGAATACGGGGTTAGGGGAGACCCAGTACTTC.

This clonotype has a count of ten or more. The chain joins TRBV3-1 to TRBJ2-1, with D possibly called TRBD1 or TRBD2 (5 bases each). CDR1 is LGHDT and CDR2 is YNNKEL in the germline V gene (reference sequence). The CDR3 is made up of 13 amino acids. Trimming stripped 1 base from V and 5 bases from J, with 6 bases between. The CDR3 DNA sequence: TGTGCCAGCAGCCAAGGGGGACACAATGAGCAGTTCTTC. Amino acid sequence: CASSQGGHNEQFF.

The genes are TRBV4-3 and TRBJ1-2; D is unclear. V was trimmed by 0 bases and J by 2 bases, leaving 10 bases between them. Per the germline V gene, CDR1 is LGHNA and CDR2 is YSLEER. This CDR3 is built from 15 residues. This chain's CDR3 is CASSQDLLGNYGYTF. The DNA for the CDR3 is TGCGCCAGCAGCCAAGATCTCTTGGGAAACTATGGCTACACCTTC.

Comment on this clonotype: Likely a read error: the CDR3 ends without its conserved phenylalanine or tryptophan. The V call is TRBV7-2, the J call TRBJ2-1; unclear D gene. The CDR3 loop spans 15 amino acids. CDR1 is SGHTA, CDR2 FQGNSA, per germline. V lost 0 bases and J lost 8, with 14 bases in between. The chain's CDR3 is CASSLAGAIGYEQFL. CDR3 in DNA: TGTGCCAGCAGCTTAGCAGGAGCCATAGGTTATGAGCAGTTCTTA.

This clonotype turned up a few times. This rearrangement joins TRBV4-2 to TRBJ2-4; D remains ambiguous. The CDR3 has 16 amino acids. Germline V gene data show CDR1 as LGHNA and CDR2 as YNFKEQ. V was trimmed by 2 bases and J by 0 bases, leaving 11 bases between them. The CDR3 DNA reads TGTGCCAGCAGCCAAATCCGGTGGGCAGCCAAAAACATTCAGTACTTC. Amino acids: CASSQIRWAAKNIQYF.

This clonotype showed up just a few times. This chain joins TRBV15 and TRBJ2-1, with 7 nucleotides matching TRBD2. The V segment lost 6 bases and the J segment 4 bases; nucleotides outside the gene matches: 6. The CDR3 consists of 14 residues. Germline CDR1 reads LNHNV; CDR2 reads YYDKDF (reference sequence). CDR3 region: CATRAAGRYNEQFF. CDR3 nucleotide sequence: TGTGCCACCAGAGCAGCGGGAAGATACAATGAGCAGTTCTTC.

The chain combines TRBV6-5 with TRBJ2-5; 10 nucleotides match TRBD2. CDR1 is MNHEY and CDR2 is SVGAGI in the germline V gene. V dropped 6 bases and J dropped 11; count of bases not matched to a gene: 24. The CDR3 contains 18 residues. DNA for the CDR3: TGTGCCAGCAGCTTACGGCAAGCGGGAGGGCCCGCAGTTCATGAGCAGTACTTC. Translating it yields CASSLRQAGGPAVHEQYF.

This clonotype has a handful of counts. The chain's CDR3 is CAISKADQGSQETQYF. CDR3 nucleotide sequence: TGTGCCATCAGCAAAGCGGACCAGGGTAGCCAAGAGACCCAGTACTTC. V is TRBV21-1 and J is TRBJ2-5. TRBV21-1 is recorded as a pseudogene. The CDR3 is made up of 16 amino acids.

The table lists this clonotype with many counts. The CDR3 DNA reads as TGTGCCACCAGTGATTTTGAAGCCCGAGGGAATGAGCAGTTCTTC. Protein: CATSDFEARGNEQFF. The chain carries TRBV24-1 and TRBJ2-1; D may be TRBD2 (5 bases). Trimming removed 1 base at V and 7 bases at J, with 13 bases between. From germline, CDR1 is KGHDR and CDR2 SFDVKD. The CDR3 sequence is 15 residues long.